Listed below are T cell receptor beta chains from one sample, sequenced in a study of blood T cells in healthy people across ages. A single record per CDR3 protein comes from TCRdb applying MiXCR to the 5' RACE reads. The data hold about 400,000 distinct CDR3 sequences, with roughly half observed a single time. The sequenced material came from blood. Receptors originate from a man in his sixties in good health. Both conserved end residues are part of each CDR3. A D gene is named only where the DNA matches it firmly. Rows give clone size only sometimes, using once, few, many, or a class for an expanded clone.

>TRBV20-1|NA|TRBJ2-7|TRBD2
CSTSGLVEQYF
TGCAGTACTAGCGGTTTGGTCGAGCAGTACTTC
>TRBV20-1|NA|TRBJ2-3|TRBD2
CSALGLAGFSPDTQYF
TGCAGTGCACTCGGACTAGCGGGATTTTCACCAGATACGCAGTATTTT
>TRBV20-1|NA|TRBJ2-7|NA
CGARDSSYEQYF
TGCGGTGCTAGAGACAGCTCCTACGAGCAGTACTTC
>TRBV4-3|few|TRBJ2-1|NA
CASSQFFPSNEQFF
TGCGCCAGCAGCCAATTTTTCCCAAGCAATGAGCAGTTCTTC
>TRBV28|NA|TRBJ1-1|NA
CASSRKYGTEAFF
TGTGCCAGCAGCCGCAAATACGGCACTGAAGCTTTCTTT
>TRBV20-1|many|TRBJ2-5|NA
CSASLVETQYF
TGCAGTGCTAGCCTTGTCGAGACCCAGTACTTC
>TRBV10-3|NA|TRBJ1-1|NA
CAISAEAAGGAFF
TGTGCCATCAGTGCGGAGGCGGCTGGAGGGGCTTTCTTT
>TRBV5-1|NA|TRBJ2-1|NA
CASSFIERENNEQFF
TGCGCCAGCAGCTTTATCGAGCGAGAGAACAATGAGCAGTTCTTC
>TRBV29-1|few|TRBJ2-7|NA
CSVGEKSYEQYF
TGCAGCGTTGGGGAGAAATCCTACGAGCAGTACTTC
>TRBV3-1|NA|TRBJ2-7|TRBD2
CASSQRGLAGARDGEQYF
TGTGCCAGCAGCCAGAGGGGACTAGCGGGGGCCCGGGATGGCGAGCAGTACTTC
>TRBV20-1|NA|TRBJ2-7|TRBD2
CSASKAGGLDYEQYF
TGCAGTGCTAGCAAAGCGGGAGGGCTCGACTACGAGCAGTACTTC
>TRBV2|many|TRBJ2-7|TRBD2
CASSSQGRGAYEQYF
TGTGCCAGCAGTTCTCAAGGCCGGGGGGCCTACGAGCAGTACTTC
>TRBV14|NA|TRBJ2-5|NA
CASSQDSRAPWETQYF
TGTGCCAGCAGCCAAGATAGCAGGGCTCCCTGGGAGACCCAGTACTTC
>TRBV4-2|NA|TRBJ2-3|TRBD2
CASSGRGTQYF
TGTGCCAGCAGCGGGAGGGGTACGCAGTATTTT
>TRBV5-1|NA|TRBJ2-5|NA
CATKPSLSASSQETQYF
TGCGCCACCAAACCGTCTCTGAGCGCGTCCTCTCAAGAGACCCAGTACTTC
>TRBV5-6|NA|TRBJ2-7|NA
CASSSPEGLAHYEQYF
TGTGCCAGCAGTTCCCCGGAGGGGCTAGCGCACTACGAGCAGTACTTC
>TRBV6-5|NA|TRBJ2-1|TRBD1
CASSYIPPGTGNRNEQFF
TGTGCCAGCAGTTACATCCCCCCCGGGACAGGGAATCGCAATGAGCAGTTCTTC
>TRBV20-1|NA|TRBJ2-3|NA
CSARDRTSSTDTQYF
TGCAGTGCTAGAGATCGAACTTCTAGCACAGATACGCAGTATTTT
>TRBV27|NA|TRBJ2-7|NA
CASSLSTGSYEQYF
TGTGCCAGCAGTTTATCGACAGGCTCCTACGAGCAGTACTTC
>TRBV20-1|many|TRBJ2-5|NA
CSAKGGSYQETQYF
TGCAGTGCTAAGGGGGGGTCCTACCAAGAGACCCAGTACTTC
>TRBV15|NA|TRBJ2-3|TRBD2
CATSKVRIAGNTDTQYF
TGTGCCACCAGCAAAGTCCGGATAGCGGGGAACACAGATACGCAGTATTTT
>TRBV12-3/TRBV12-4|once|TRBJ2-1|NA
CASSPGVGGVGSNEQFF
TGTGCCAGCAGTCCCGGAGTGGGCGGAGTGGGTAGCAATGAGCAGTTCTTC
>TRBV4-3|NA|TRBJ2-3|NA
CASSQDYPGTDTQYF
TGCGCCAGCAGCCAAGATTACCCAGGCACAGATACGCAGTATTTT
>TRBV6-4|once|TRBJ2-1|NA
CASSATRQETQFF
TGTGCCAGCAGTGCCACTAGACAAGAGACCCAGTTCTTC
>TRBV5-1|NA|TRBJ2-3|NA
CASSLSSSDLSDTQYF
TGCGCCAGCAGCTTGTCGTCTAGCGATCTCTCAGATACGCAGTATTTT
>TRBV12-3/TRBV12-4|NA|TRBJ2-1|NA
CASSFHGEQFF
TGTGCCAGCAGTTTCCATGGGGAGCAGTTCTTC
>TRBV11-2|NA|TRBJ1-2|NA
CASLRERGYTF
TGTGCCAGCCTCAGGGAGCGGGGCTACACCTTC